One T cell receptor beta chain is described in this entry. The antigen remains undetermined. Germline V CDR1 and CDR2: PRHDT, FYEKMQ (reference sequence). This CDR3 is 14 amino acids long. V was shortened by 5 bases and J by 7 bases, with 15 bases between the two germline ends. The data were obtained in a study of cytomegalovirus exposure and HLA in healthy donors. Whole-study findings and limits: In a later analysis, V- and J-gene trimming of beta chains associated with a DCLRE1C missense variant, replicated independently. Overall, approximately 150 TCR beta chains were annotated as cytomegalovirus-associated.

With 60 Vbeta and 13 Jbeta primers, the PCR was carried out. Authors' analysis steps: The authors later counted 65 million to 90 million unique TCR beta chains, 9.5 million to 13 million of them shared. TCRdb's copy holds only in-frame clones and misses some; the assay was immunoSEQ multiplex PCR. The DNA was the basis for D and trimming; V, J and clone size are from that table. The sample includes approximately 220,000 clones, 60% to 85% of them seen just once. Sequencing was done on a sample of PBMCs. The sequence came from a man aged 35 to 55 in good health and CMV-seronegative. The chain combines TRBV13 with TRBJ2-4; D might be TRBD1 (7 bases). The CDR3 DNA is TGTGCCAGCAGCCCCGCGGGACAGTCTAACATTCAGTACTTC. This codes for CASSPAGQSNIQYF.